Listed here is a single T cell receptor beta chain. Its antigen is not identified. This record belongs to a study of long-term antiretroviral therapy in people with HIV. Study-wide findings and caveats: Post-treatment diversity went higher with ART but stayed below transplant donor controls. Regardless of time point, clones expanded before ART dominated the repertoire.

Every donor contributed at least one pre-ART and at least two post-ART PBMC samples. Participants with HIV, all of them, were treated in the United States. An immunoSEQ assay, version v3.0, was performed at survey level. Clones were sequenced by immunoSEQ multiplex PCR, and TCRdb holds only the in-frame ones, with some missing. The table has more than 20,000 clones, approximately 79% seen once. V gave up 7 bases and J gave up 5 bases, with 17 bases separating them. This CDR3 has 13 amino acids. Germline V CDR1 and CDR2: SQVTM, ANQGSEA. The J gene is TRBJ2-5, the V gene TRBV29-1, with D perhaps matching TRBD1 or TRBD2 (6 bases each). The receptor's source is a woman aged 40 to 49 with HIV. The material was unsorted PBMCs, obtained about 1.8 years before starting antiretroviral therapy. CDR3 residues: CSGRGLPQETQYF. The CDR3 region has the DNA TGCAGCGGGAGGGGGTTGCCGCAGGAGACCCAGTACTTC. The variable domain in full, completed from reference TRBV29-1 and TRBJ2-5, reads SAVISQKPSRDICQRGTSLTIQCQVDSQVTMMFWYRQQPGQSLTLIATANQGSEATYESGFVIDKFPISRPNLTFSTLTVSNMSPEDSSIYLCSGRGLPQETQYFGPGTRLLVL.